This T cell receptor (beta chain) was retrieved from a study of cytomegalovirus exposure and HLA in healthy donors. PCR involved 60 Vbeta and 13 Jbeta primers. The repertoire was sequenced with immunoSEQ multiplex PCR; TCRdb's copy has only in-frame clones and lacks some. Among some 110,000 clones listed, 75% to 85% were seen once. The sequence was obtained from a man aged 18 to 30 in good health and CMV-seronegative. The source material was PBMCs.

CDR3: CASSEARGTGELFF. In DNA form, the CDR3 reads TGTGCCAGCAGTGAAGCGCGGGGAACCGGGGAGCTGTTTTTT. The chain is built from TRBV2 and TRBJ2-2; possible D gene TRBD2, 6 bases. This CDR3 comprises 14 residues. CDR1 is SNHLY and CDR2 is FYNNEI in the germline V gene. Between the trimmed V and J ends, which lost 0 bases and 5 bases, there was a span of 7 bases.